This T cell receptor (beta chain) originates from a study of CD8+CD57+ T cells in acquired aplastic anemia. General observations from the study: In CD8+ cells, Simpson's diversity showed no significant difference between patients and controls. The number of CD8+ CDR3 sequences shared by patients and controls was twenty-nine.

Sequencing was done on patients that had shown CD8+CD57+ cell expansion by flow cytometry. Sampling of blood occurred while the patients had still received no therapy. The CDR3 has 12 residues. Germline values: CDR1 LNHNV, CDR2 YYDKDF (reference sequence). Using genomic DNA as the template, TCR beta VDJ and CDR3 profiling was carried out. TCRdb reanalysed the reads using MiXCR and keeps one entry per CDR3 protein. This sample has about half a million distinct CDR3 sequences, with roughly 34% found just once. This clonotype was counted a single time. Its antigen is not known. A junction end diverges from the germline sequence, so it may reflect a read error.

The chain couples TRBV15 to TRBJ1-5; the D is unclear. Sequences were obtained from sorted CD4+, CD8+, or CD8+CD57+ T cells (not recorded which) from PBMCs. This clonotype was sampled from a human donor with aplastic anemia. The DNA of the CDR3 is TGTGCCGCCAGCAGAGATCTCGGGTCCGAGCATTTT. Its protein product is CAASRDLGSEHF.